This TCR beta chain is drawn from a study of T cells after yellow fever vaccination (dated by TCRdb to between 2017 and 2020). A note on the overall study: The SMART-Seq v4 Ultra Low Input RNA kit was used to prepare libraries from fractions with low cell numbers. To track T-cell clones before and after primary and booster YFV17D yellow fever vaccination, bulk TCR alpha and beta repertoires were sequenced longitudinally. The cohort comprised two healthy male donors, one aged 18 to 29 and one aged 30 to 39 years. Blood samples were taken at several timepoints before and after primary and secondary immunization, and bulk PBMC replicates and cell subsets were isolated.

What the work shows at the level of the full study, not this receptor alone: Compared with the primary T-cell response, the secondary T-cell response was weaker but faster, peaking on day 5 rather than day 15. A small fraction of clonotypes appeared in both the CD4 and CD8 compartments, likely as a result of convergent recombination. Computational filtering was needed because FACS-sorted repertoires could contain abundant contaminating clonotypes from the bulk population. Most clones expanded after primary vaccination were re-detected after the booster (96% of CD4 and around 88% of CD8), suggesting broad memory maintenance. Because only a couple of donors were included in the study, the extent to which the findings can be generalized is limited.

The treatment or condition label, read with the paper, signifies: live attenuated yellow fever vaccine strain. At each blood-draw timepoint, two biological replicates of bulk PBMCs were collected. PBMCs were isolated from peripheral blood using a standard Ficoll-Paque protocol. TriZol was used to extract RNA from bulk PBMCs, from CD4 and CD8 fractions, and from dextramer-positive and dextramer-negative fractions. Details on this clonotype: It lacks a known antigen. No much larger clone is present one base from it, and per-base qualities are unavailable.

Trimming takes 3 bases off V and 6 bases off J; junction bases not matched to a gene: 8. CDR1 and CDR2 are drawn from the germline V gene (reference sequence): MNHEY, SMNVEV. The CDR3, cysteine through valine, is 14 amino acids long. Of the read, only the CDR3 DNA is kept; its 42 bases are in frame from base 1. Synthesis of TCR cDNA relied on 5'RACE template switching, a step that introduced a universal primer site along with unique molecular identifiers. Priming of cDNA synthesis was performed from both the TCR alpha and TCR beta constant segments. Libraries were amplified in two PCR steps, with sample barcodes and sequencing adapters added in the second step. Sequencing of the libraries was done on either Illumina HiSeq 2500 (2x100 bp) or NovaSeq (2x150 bp). On the authors' methods: MIGEC handled demultiplexing of reads and collapsing into UMI consensus sequences, while MiXCR performed V(D)J alignment. Vaccine-responding clonotypes were defined with edgeR using replicate PBMC samples, requiring FDR below 0.01 and a log2 fold change above 5 up to day 15. Each bulk clonotype received a CD4 or CD8 identity based on whether the sequenced CD4 or CD8 repertoire contained that clonotype at higher abundance. Through fastp at Q25 and MiXCR, TCRdb rebuilt clones from the public reads, retaining in-frame beta chains. Entries that share a CDR3 protein sequence are merged under the most common genes and DNA. The V and J calls come from TCRdb's annotation, not from the publication. This sample gives some 600,000 distinct CDR3 sequences in total; less than 20% of them show up just once. 17% of the sample is taken by the ten largest.

The sequence joins TRBV27 to TRBJ2-7, with 7 bases matching TRBD2. The sequenced sample was PBMCs, obtained about 5 days after the first yellow fever vaccination. This sequence was found in a man between 18 and 29 years old who received the YFV17D yellow fever vaccine. Here is the DNA: TGTGCCAGCAGTTTTGGGAGGGGCCGGGGCGAGCAGTACGTC. This yields the protein CASSFGRGRGEQYV.